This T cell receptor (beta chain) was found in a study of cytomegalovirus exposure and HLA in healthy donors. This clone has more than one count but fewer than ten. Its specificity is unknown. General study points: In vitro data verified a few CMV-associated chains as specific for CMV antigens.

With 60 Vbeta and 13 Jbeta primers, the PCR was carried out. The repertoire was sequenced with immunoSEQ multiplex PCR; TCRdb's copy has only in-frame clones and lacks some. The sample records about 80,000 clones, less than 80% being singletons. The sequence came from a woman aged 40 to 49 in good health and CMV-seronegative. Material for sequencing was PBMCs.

In nucleotides, the CDR3 is TGTGCCAGCTCACCAAGGGCCAATACAGGGTGGTCGTACAATGAGCAGTTCTTC. It is translated as CASSPRANTGWSYNEQFF. The rearrangement uses TRBV18 and TRBJ2-1; tentative D call: TRBD1 (6 bases). V lost 2 bases, J lost 4 bases, and 21 bases lay in between. Per the germline V gene, CDR1 is KGHSH and CDR2 is LQKENI. This CDR3 has 18 residues. Full variable domain (rest looked up from reference TRBV18 and TRBJ2-1): NAGVMQNPRHLVRRRGQEARLRCSPMKGHSHVYWYRQLPEEGLKFMVYLQKENIIDESGMPKERFSAEFPKEGPSILRIQQVVRGDSAAYFCASSPRANTGWSYNEQFFGPGTRLTVL.